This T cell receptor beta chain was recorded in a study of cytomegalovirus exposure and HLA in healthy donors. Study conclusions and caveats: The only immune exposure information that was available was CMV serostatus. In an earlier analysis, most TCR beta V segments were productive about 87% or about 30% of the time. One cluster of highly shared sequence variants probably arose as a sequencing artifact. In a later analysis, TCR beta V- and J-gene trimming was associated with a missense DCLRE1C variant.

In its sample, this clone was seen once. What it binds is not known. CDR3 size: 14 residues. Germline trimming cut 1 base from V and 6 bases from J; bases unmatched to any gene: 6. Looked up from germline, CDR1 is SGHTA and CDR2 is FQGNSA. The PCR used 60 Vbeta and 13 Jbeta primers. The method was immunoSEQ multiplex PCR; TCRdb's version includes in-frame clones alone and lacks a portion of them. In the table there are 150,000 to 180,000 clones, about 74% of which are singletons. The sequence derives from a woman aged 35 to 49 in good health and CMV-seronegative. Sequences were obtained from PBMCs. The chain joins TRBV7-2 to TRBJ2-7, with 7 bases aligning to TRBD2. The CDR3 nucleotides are TGTGCCAGCAGCTTAGTCCTACTAGCGCGCGAGCAGTACTTC. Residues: CASSLVLLAREQYF.